Shown below are 25 T cell receptor beta chains from a single sample sequenced in a study of multiple sclerosis patients with progressive multifocal leukoencephalopathy. Measured with immunoSEQ multiplex PCR; TCRdb has only the in-frame clones, and not every one. The repertoire includes tens of thousands of clones, around 91% of them detected once, and approximately 1.2% sits in the top ten. Time point: roughly 13 months of natalizumab therapy. The specimen was PBMCs, collected from a patient treated with natalizumab. Receptors originate from a human donor with multiple sclerosis.

This rearrangement joins TRBV11-2 to TRBJ1-1; D unresolved. The ends were cut back, 2 bases at V and 11 bases at J, with 12 bases in the middle. The CDR3 spans 12 residues. The V gene's germline CDR1 is SGHAT and CDR2 FQNNGV. CDR3 loop: CASSLRQAGAFF. DNA of the CDR3: TGTGCCAGCAGCTTACGTCAGGCCGGGGCTTTCTTT.

CDR3 amino acids: CASSLEGRGEQYF. The CDR3 DNA reads as TGTGCCAGCAGCTTGGAAGGCCGGGGCGAGCAGTACTTC. The chain carries TRBV5-6 and TRBJ2-7; possible D gene TRBD2, 5 bases. The CDR3 is made up of 13 amino acids. Trimming took 0 bases from V and 6 from J, leaving 10 bases between them. The V gene's germline CDR1 is SGHDT and CDR2 YYEEEE.

J is TRBJ1-2 and V is TRBV5-1; no clear D. Looked up from germline, CDR1 is SGHRS and CDR2 is YFSETQ. The CDR3 covers 15 residues. V was trimmed by 4 bases and J by 4 bases, leaving 17 bases between them. The DNA for the CDR3 is TGCGCCAGCAGCGCAGACGGAAAAGCTATCTATGGCTACACCTTC. This codes for CASSADGKAIYGYTF.

The V and J genes are TRBV15 and TRBJ1-4; D uncertain. Trimming stripped 5 bases from V and 7 bases from J, with 20 bases between. The CDR3 contains 16 residues. Looked up from germline, CDR1 is LNHNV and CDR2 is YYDKDF (reference sequence). CDR3 bases: TGTGCCACCAGCTCCCAACTAACCGGGTTGGGTGAAAAACTGTTTTTT. It specifies CATSSQLTGLGEKLFF.

The chain links TRBV5-8 to TRBJ1-5; 9 bases map to TRBD1. The germline V gene encodes CDR1 SGHTS and CDR2 YDEGEE. This CDR3 region has 15 residues. With V trimmed by 4 bases and J by 4 bases, 6 bases remained unmatched. CDR3 sequence reads: CASSQGQGLNQPQHF. The CDR3 nucleotides are TGTGCCAGCAGCCAAGGACAGGGGTTGAATCAGCCCCAGCATTTT.

The chain links TRBV9 to TRBJ2-1; 10 bases fit TRBD1. This CDR3 spans 16 amino acids. V gave up 0 bases and J gave up 2 bases; unmatched junction bases: 2. The germline gives CDR1 SGDLS, CDR2 YYNGEE. This chain's CDR3 is CASSVEGQGAYNEQFF. Here the CDR3 DNA reads TGTGCCAGCAGCGTAGAAGGACAGGGGGCCTACAATGAGCAGTTCTTC. Filled out from reference TRBV9 and TRBJ2-1, the complete variable domain reads DSGVTQTPKHLITATGQRVTLRCSPRSGDLSVYWYQQSLDQGLQFLIQYYNGEERAKGNILERFSAQQFPDLHSELNLSSLELGDSALYFCASSVEGQGAYNEQFFGPGTRLTVL.

This chain joins TRBV28 and TRBJ1-1; 8 bases line up with TRBD1. The germline V gene has CDR1 MDHEN and CDR2 SYDVKM. This CDR3 is 14 amino acids long. V lost 11 bases to trimming and J lost 1 base; unmatched junction nucleotides: 9. The CDR3 sequence: CAVPGQGTNTEAFF. As DNA, the CDR3 is TGTGCCGTCCCTGGACAGGGCACGAACACTGAAGCTTTCTTT.

This chain uses TRBV28 with TRBJ2-1; 15 positions agree with TRBD2. The CDR3 is 17 amino acids. V was clipped by 2 bases and J by 8 bases; unmatched bases: 7. CDR1 is MDHEN, CDR2 SYDVKM, per germline. CDR3 coding DNA: TGTGCCAGCAGTTTAAGCGGACTAGCGGGGGGGCTGGATGAGCAGTTCTTC. Amino acid sequence: CASSLSGLAGGLDEQFF.

This clone came up a few times. The V and J genes are TRBV5-1 and TRBJ2-7; D gene unclear. With 0 bases removed from V and 3 bases from J, the gap between germline ends came to 19 bases. Germline assignment: CDR1 SGHRS and CDR2 YFSETQ. The CDR3 covers 17 residues. CDR3 DNA sequence: TGCGCCAGCAGCTTGGGGGGTGGCGGAAGCGCCCTCTACGAGCAGTACTTC. Protein sequence: CASSLGGGGSALYEQYF.

The chain combines TRBV28 with TRBJ1-2, with D possibly matching TRBD1 (6 bases). The CDR3 runs 14 residues. Germline lookup yields CDR1 MDHEN and CDR2 SYDVKM. Trimming stripped 8 bases from V and 4 bases from J, with 17 bases between. CDR3 DNA sequence: TGTGCCAGCCGAGATACAGGGATGTCCTATGGCTACACCTTC. Translated: CASRDTGMSYGYTF.

V is TRBV6-4 and J is TRBJ2-2, with D possibly being TRBD1 or TRBD2 (5 bases each). Trimming removed 6 bases at V and 4 bases at J, with 15 bases between. The CDR3 has 15 residues. From germline, CDR1 is MRHNA and CDR2 SNTAGT. The DNA for the CDR3 is TGTGCCAGCAGCATACACTATGGGGGCACCGGGGAGCTGTTTTTT. It is translated as CASSIHYGGTGELFF.

The V gene is TRBV4-1, the J gene TRBJ1-5; D is possibly TRBD1 (5 bases). This CDR3 has 16 residues. V lost 0 bases to trimming and J lost 6 bases, with 15 bases between them. Germline-derived CDR1 and CDR2 are MGHRA and YSYEKL. In nucleotides, the CDR3 is TGCGCCAGCAGCCAAGATTGGGTGCAGGGCCGTCAGCCCCAGCATTTT. It encodes CASSQDWVQGRQPQHF.

The chain has TRBV10-2 and TRBJ2-2; 10 nucleotides match TRBD1. V was clipped by 11 bases and J by 5 bases; unmatched bases: 11. The CDR3 extends over 15 amino acids. Germline V CDR1 and CDR2: WSHSY, SAAADI. Here the CDR3 DNA reads TGCGCCGGCCATCCCGGGACAGGGGTAACCGGGGAGCTGTTTTTT. Amino acid sequence: CAGHPGTGVTGELFF.

The chain links TRBV7-6 to TRBJ1-4, with TRBD1 as a possible D gene (5 bases). Germline V gives CDR1 SGHVS, CDR2 FNYEAQ. The ends were cut back, 5 bases at V and 0 bases at J, with 22 bases in the middle. This CDR3 spans 19 amino acids. The CDR3 DNA reads TGTGCCAGCAGCCTACACGGGGCGCTTATTGGAACAACTAATGAAAAACTGTTTTTT. Translated, it gives CASSLHGALIGTTNEKLFF. The full variable domain, its missing parts supplied by reference TRBV7-6 and TRBJ1-4, is GAGVSQSPRYKVTKRGQDVALRCDPISGHVSLYWYRQALGQGPEFLTYFNYEAQQDKSGLPNDRFSAERPEGSISTLTIQRTEQRDSAMYRCASSLHGALIGTTNEKLFFGSGTQLSVL.

This chain links TRBV4-2 with TRBJ2-2; D unresolved. Looked up from germline, CDR1 is LGHNA and CDR2 is YNFKEQ. With 0 bases removed from V and 4 bases from J, the gap between germline ends came to 12 bases. The CDR3 runs to 16 residues. CDR3 nucleotide sequence: TGTGCCAGCAGCCAAGATCTACGTGGCGTCACCGGGGAGCTGTTTTTT. Amino acid sequence: CASSQDLRGVTGELFF.

This rearrangement joins TRBV6-5 to TRBJ1-1; maybe TRBD1 (5 bases). The CDR3 totals 14 residues. Germline values: CDR1 MNHEY, CDR2 SVGAGI. V was cut by 7 bases and J by 1 base, with 13 bases left in between. The CDR3 sequence: CASILAGGNTEAFF. DNA of the CDR3: TGTGCCAGCATTTTAGCGGGGGGGAACACTGAAGCTTTCTTT.

The chain combines TRBV5-1 with TRBJ2-3; TRBD2 aligns across 8 bases. Trimming at V came to 6 bases and at J to 14 bases, leaving 14 bases not matched to a gene. The germline V gene encodes CDR1 SGHRS and CDR2 YFSETQ. CDR3 size: 13 residues. In DNA, the CDR3 is TGCGCCAGCAAGGAGAGTAGCGGGGTTTTGGGGTATTTT. This translates into CASKESSGVLGYF.

As to this clone: In the same sample, other DNA sequences code for this CDR3. V gene TRBV5-4 combines with J gene TRBJ2-7; the D is unclear. V was clipped by 0 bases and J by 2 bases, with 12 bases between them. The germline CDR1 and CDR2 sequences are SGHNT and YYREEE (reference sequence). This CDR3 comprises 15 residues. The CDR3 spells CASSLEGWQAYEQYF. In DNA, the CDR3 is TGTGCCAGCAGCTTGGAGGGTTGGCAGGCCTACGAGCAGTACTTC. Drawing the rest from reference TRBV5-4 and TRBJ2-7, the complete variable domain is ETGVTQSPTHLIKTRGQQVTLRCSSQSGHNTVSWYQQALGQGPQFIFQYYREEENGRGNFPPRFSGLQFPNYSSELNVNALELDDSALYLCASSLEGWQAYEQYFGPGTRLTVT.

The chain uses TRBV13 and TRBJ2-2; D tentatively fits TRBD1 or TRBD2 (5 bases each). Trimming left V 5 bases short and J 4 bases short, with 17 bases between. The CDR3 is 16 amino acids. Germline V lookup: CDR1 PRHDT, CDR2 FYEKMQ (reference sequence). The CDR3 spells CASSPRDVWGTGELFF. CDR3 sequence (DNA): TGTGCCAGCAGCCCACGGGACGTTTGGGGCACCGGGGAGCTGTTTTTT. The variable domain in full, with the rest retrieved from reference TRBV13 and TRBJ2-2, is AAGVIQSPRHLIKEKRETATLKCYPIPRHDTVYWYQQGPGQDPQFLISFYEKMQSDKGSIPDRFSAQQFSDYHSELNMSSLELGDSALYFCASSPRDVWGTGELFFGEGSRLTVL.

The CDR3 protein is CASSLYPTGSNQPQHF. CDR3 DNA: TGTGCCAGCAGTTTATACCCGACAGGGAGCAATCAGCCCCAGCATTTT. The chain recombines TRBV27 with TRBJ1-5; 7 bases agree with TRBD1. CDR1 is MNHEY and CDR2 is SMNVEV in the germline V gene (reference sequence). The CDR3 has 16 amino acids. The V gene end was trimmed by 1 base and the J gene end by 1 base; junction bases not matched to a gene: 4.

J is TRBJ1-2 and V is TRBV30, with D possibly TRBD1 on 5 matching bases. CDR1 GTSNPN and CDR2 SVGIG come from the germline V gene (reference sequence). Trimming shortened V by 5 bases and J by 7 bases, and 11 bases separated the two germline ends. The CDR3 has 11 residues. In DNA, the CDR3 is TGTGCCTGGGGTCGCGGGGCTGGCTACACCTTC. It codes for CAWGRGAGYTF.

This chain links TRBV2 with TRBJ1-6; weak D call: TRBD1 (6 bases). This CDR3 spans 17 amino acids. V lost 3 bases, J lost 0 bases, and 12 bases lay in between. Per germline, CDR1 SNHLY and CDR2 FYNNEI. The CDR3 coding sequence is TGTGCCAGCAGTGAGGAGGGGGGGAGCTCCTATAATTCACCCCTCCACTTT. Protein sequence: CASSEEGGSSYNSPLHF.

V is TRBV7-6 and J is TRBJ2-7; D gene ambiguous. The CDR3 is 13 residues long. Trimming took off 5 bases at V and 4 bases at J, with 12 bases between the two ends. Germline assignment: CDR1 SGHVS and CDR2 FNYEAQ. The CDR3, as DNA: TGTGCCAGCAGCCGCGTGGGAAGGTACGAGCAGTACTTC. Encoded protein: CASSRVGRYEQYF.

The J gene is TRBJ1-2, the V gene TRBV7-9, with D unresolved. V gave up 7 bases and J gave up 7 bases, with 16 bases separating them. Germline V CDR1 and CDR2: SEHNR, FQNEAQ (reference sequence). CDR3 length equals 13 residues. The CDR3 is CASTSWGLIGYTF. CDR3 nucleotides: TGTGCCAGCACTTCCTGGGGATTGATTGGCTACACCTTC.

The chain uses TRBV11-2 and TRBJ2-3; D is tentatively TRBD1 or TRBD2 (5 bases each). Trimming took off 8 bases at V and 2 bases at J, with 26 bases between the two ends. CDR1 SGHAT and CDR2 FQNNGV come from the germline V gene. The CDR3 extends over 18 amino acids. CDR3 nucleotides: TGTGCCAGCGGCCCAAACTTGGGGGTATTTGGTTTCACAGATACGCAGTATTTT. Translated: CASGPNLGVFGFTDTQYF.